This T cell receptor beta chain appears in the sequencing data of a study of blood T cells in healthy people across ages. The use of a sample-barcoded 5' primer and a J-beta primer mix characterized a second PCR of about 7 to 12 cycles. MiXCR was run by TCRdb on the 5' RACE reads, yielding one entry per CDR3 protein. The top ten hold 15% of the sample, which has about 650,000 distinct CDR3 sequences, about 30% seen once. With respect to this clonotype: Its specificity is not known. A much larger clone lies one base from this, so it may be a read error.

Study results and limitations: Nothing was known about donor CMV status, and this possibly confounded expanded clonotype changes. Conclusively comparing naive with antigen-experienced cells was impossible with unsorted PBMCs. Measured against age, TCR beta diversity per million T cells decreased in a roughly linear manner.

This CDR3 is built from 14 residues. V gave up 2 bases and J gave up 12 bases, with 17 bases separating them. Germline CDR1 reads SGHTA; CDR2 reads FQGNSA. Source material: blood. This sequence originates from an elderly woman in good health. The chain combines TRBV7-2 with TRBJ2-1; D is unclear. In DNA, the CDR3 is TGTGCCAGCAGCTTAAGGGATAGAGGCGCGGTGCAGTTCTTC. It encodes CASSLRDRGAVQFF.